Shown below are 14 T cell receptor beta chains from a single sample sequenced in a study of T cell responses to AZD1222 COVID-19 vaccine. This table comes from immunoSEQ multiplex PCR, and its TCRdb copy is limited to in-frame clones, with some not included. In the table there are 150,000 or so clones, 75% to 90% of which are singletons. Specimen: peripheral blood, collected on day 0 of AZD1222 vaccination. The origin of the receptors is an adult in good health.

The rearrangement links TRBV4-2 to TRBJ1-5; no clear D gene. This CDR3 spans 16 amino acids. Germline V gene lookup returns CDR1 LGHNA and CDR2 YNFKEQ. The ends were cut back, 0 bases at V and 5 bases at J, with 14 bases in the middle. For the CDR3, the DNA is TGTGCCAGCAGCCAAGATTACGCCATCAAATATCAGCCCCAGCATTTT. Encoded protein: CASSQDYAIKYQPQHF.

This clone was observed once. The genes are TRBV6-1 and TRBJ1-2, with no clear D. Germline CDR1 reads MNHNS; CDR2 reads SASEGT. The V end lost 0 bases, the J end lost 4 bases, and 12 bases lay between the germline ends. The CDR3 is 15 residues long. CDR3 DNA: TGTGCCAGCAGTGAAGCGGCGGTCGGGTCCTATGGCTACACCTTC. Its translation: CASSEAAVGSYGYTF.

The rearrangement joins TRBV30 to TRBJ2-2; 11 bases agree with TRBD1. Germline loops: CDR1 GTSNPN, CDR2 SVGIG (reference sequence). The V gene end was trimmed by 7 bases and the J gene end by 3 bases; junction bases not matched to a gene: 4. This CDR3 has 14 residues. CDR3 sequence (DNA): TGTGCCTACCCGGGACAGGGGGACACCGGGGAGCTGTTTTTT. This encodes CAYPGQGDTGELFF.

This chain links TRBV6-5 with TRBJ1-1; maybe TRBD1 (6 bases). Trimming took 7 bases from V and 0 from J, leaving 15 bases between them. The CDR3 spans 15 residues. Looked up from germline, CDR1 is MNHEY and CDR2 is SVGAGI. DNA for the CDR3: TGTGCCAGCATAATAATAGGGGGAATGAACACTGAAGCTTTCTTT. It encodes CASIIIGGMNTEAFF.

CDR3 sequence: CASSPGTSGGRDTQYF. The CDR3 coding sequence is TGTGCCAGCAGCCCTGGGACTAGCGGGGGGAGGGATACGCAGTATTTT. V gene TRBV7-7 combines with J gene TRBJ2-3; the match to TRBD2 covers 15 bases. Germline V gives CDR1 SSHAT, CDR2 FNYEAQ (reference sequence). V lost 5 bases to trimming and J lost 6 bases; unmatched junction nucleotides: 6. The CDR3 contains 16 residues.

This chain connects TRBV5-1 to TRBJ1-1, with D hard to call. Germline assignment: CDR1 SGHRS and CDR2 YFSETQ. The CDR3 extends over 12 amino acids. V was pared by 2 bases and J by 8 bases, with 10 bases between. This chain's CDR3 is CASSFPGEEAFF. As DNA, the CDR3 is TGCGCCAGCAGCTTCCCAGGCGAGGAAGCTTTCTTT.

This chain connects TRBV20-1 to TRBJ2-3; maybe TRBD2 (7 bases). CDR3 size: 14 residues. Trimming took 3 bases from V and 6 from J, leaving 16 bases between them. CDR1 DFQATT and CDR2 SNEGSKA come from the germline V gene (reference sequence). CDR3 sequence: CSASRGGRSDTQYF. The CDR3 DNA reads as TGCAGTGCTAGTAGGGGGGGGCGTTCCGATACGCAGTATTTT.

The chain couples TRBV19 to TRBJ1-5; a possible D gene is TRBD1 (6 bases). Trimming took off 4 bases at V and 0 bases at J, with 7 bases between the two ends. CDR3 length: 14 residues. In germline, CDR1 is LNHDA, CDR2 SQIVND (reference sequence). Written as DNA, the CDR3 is TGTGCCAGTAGTAAGGGGGATAGCAATCAGCCCCAGCATTTT. Translating it yields CASSKGDSNQPQHF.

The chain joins TRBV5-6 to TRBJ1-5; 9 nucleotides match TRBD1. The junction had 1 base not matched to a gene; V was cut back by 4 bases and J by 5 bases. Germline loops: CDR1 SGHDT, CDR2 YYEEEE. The CDR3 runs 13 residues. CDR3 DNA: TGTGCCAGCAGCCGGGACAGGGATCAGCCCCAGCATTTT. Translating gives CASSRDRDQPQHF. Combining the CDR3 with reference TRBV5-6 and TRBJ1-5 gives the whole variable domain DAGVTQSPTHLIKTRGQQVTLRCSPKSGHDTVSWYQQALGQGPQFIFQYYEEEERQRGNFPDRFSGHQFPNYSSELNVNALLLGDSALYLCASSRDRDQPQHFGDGTRLSIL.

The chain is built from TRBV7-9 and TRBJ1-1; 9 bases align to TRBD1. This CDR3 has 16 residues. Germline V gene lookup returns CDR1 SEHNR and CDR2 FQNEAQ (reference sequence). The ends lost 7 bases at V and 3 bases at J; junction bases unmatched: 12. CDR3 region: CASTGPGTGRYTEAFF. The CDR3 coding sequence is TGTGCCAGCACAGGGCCCGGGACAGGGAGGTACACTGAAGCTTTCTTT.

The V and J genes are TRBV6-4 and TRBJ2-3; 12 nucleotides match TRBD2. CDR3 length: 17 amino acids. Per germline, CDR1 MRHNA and CDR2 SNTAGT. J was trimmed by 4 bases and V by 0 bases; bases with no gene match: 5. As DNA, the CDR3 is TGTGCCAGCAGTGACTCGACCTCTAGCGGGGGGGCAGATACGCAGTATTTT. Its protein is CASSDSTSSGGADTQYF.

This clone appeared a few times. The chain employs TRBV15 and TRBJ1-5; TRBD1 might be the D (5 bases). Germline V lookup: CDR1 LNHNV, CDR2 YYDKDF (reference sequence). Trimming left V 2 bases short and J 4 bases short, with 15 bases between. The CDR3 contains 16 residues. The CDR3 DNA follows: TGTGCCACCAGCAGAAGGGGACGGACAAGTAATCAGCCCCAGCATTTT. This translates into CATSRRGRTSNQPQHF.

Notes on this clone: The same CDR3 can be traced to other DNA sequences in this sample. The genes are TRBV11-2 and TRBJ2-7; D is perhaps TRBD1 (5 bases). CDR3 size: 14 residues. Trimming took off 1 base at V and 2 bases at J, with 9 bases between the two ends. The germline V gene has CDR1 SGHAT and CDR2 FQNNGV. CDR3 amino acids: CASSLVTGTYEQYF. Written as DNA, the CDR3 is TGTGCCAGCAGCTTAGTTACAGGAACCTACGAGCAGTACTTC.

V gene TRBV18 combines with J gene TRBJ2-7, with a tentative D call TRBD2 (6 bases). V lost 5 bases to trimming and J lost 7 bases, with 15 bases between them. Looked up from germline, CDR1 is KGHSH and CDR2 is LQKENI. The CDR3 runs 13 residues. The CDR3 loop reads CASSIGTPYEQYF. As DNA, the CDR3 is TGTGCCAGCTCAATTGGGACTCCTTATGAGCAGTACTTC.